The rows below give T cell receptor beta chains drawn from one sample of a study of T cells after yellow fever vaccination. TCRdb independently ran MiXCR on the 5' RACE reads; one entry per CDR3 protein. The table shows 360,000 or so distinct CDR3 sequences, with around 10% occurring only once. Sequencing used PBMCs, obtained on the day of the first yellow fever vaccination. These receptors came from a man aged 18-30 years who received the YFV17D yellow fever vaccine. Both conserved end residues are part of each CDR3. D genes are given only for firm matches. Clone size is shown for a subset of rows, as once, few, many or a class of expanded clone.

D gene: TRBD2
J gene: TRBJ2-3
clone size: many
V gene: TRBV4-3
CDR3 protein: CASSQDPSGGVNTQYF
CDR3 DNA: TGCGCCAGCAGCCAAGATCCTAGCGGGGGGGTGAATACGCAGTATTTT

D gene: TRBD2
J gene: TRBJ2-3
clone size: -
V gene: TRBV7-3
CDR3 protein: CASSLTELAGGTQYF
CDR3 DNA: TGTGCCAGCAGCTTAACGGAACTAGCGGGGGGAACGCAGTATTTT

D gene: TRBD2
J gene: TRBJ2-3
clone size: few
V gene: TRBV20-1
CDR3 protein: CSAPLAGHTDTQYF
CDR3 DNA: TGCAGTGCTCCCTTAGCGGGGCACACAGATACGCAGTATTTT

D gene: -
J gene: TRBJ1-5
clone size: -
V gene: TRBV6-1
CDR3 protein: CASSTRGGWGGEPQHF
CDR3 DNA: TGTGCCAGCAGTACACGTGGAGGCTGGGGCGGGGAGCCCCAGCATTTT

D gene: -
J gene: TRBJ1-5
clone size: -
V gene: TRBV12-3/TRBV12-4
CDR3 protein: CASRNWDQPQHF
CDR3 DNA: TGTGCCAGCCGCAACTGGGACCAGCCCCAGCATTTT

D gene: TRBD2
J gene: TRBJ2-1
clone size: -
V gene: TRBV20-1
CDR3 protein: CSARDRVAGGEYNEQFF
CDR3 DNA: TGCAGTGCTAGAGATAGGGTAGCGGGGGGAGAATACAATGAGCAGTTCTTC

D gene: -
J gene: TRBJ2-1
clone size: many
V gene: TRBV19
CDR3 protein: CASRNTGGNEQFF
CDR3 DNA: TGTGCCAGTAGAAATACCGGGGGCAATGAGCAGTTCTTC

D gene: -
J gene: TRBJ1-2
clone size: -
V gene: TRBV7-9
CDR3 protein: CASGYGYTF
CDR3 DNA: TGTGCTTCTGGCTATGGCTACACCTTC

D gene: -
J gene: TRBJ1-6
clone size: -
V gene: TRBV7-9
CDR3 protein: CASSSGPEAYSPLHF
CDR3 DNA: TGTGCCAGCAGCTCCGGCCCTGAGGCGTATTCACCCCTCCACTTT

D gene: TRBD2
J gene: TRBJ2-3
clone size: -
V gene: TRBV2
CDR3 protein: CASSDRTSRGSGTQYF
CDR3 DNA: TGTGCCAGCAGTGATAGGACTAGTCGGGGTTCGGGTACGCAGTATTTT

D gene: TRBD2
J gene: TRBJ2-5
clone size: -
V gene: TRBV6-2/TRBV6-3
CDR3 protein: CASSYDTSGGGDGPKYF
CDR3 DNA: TGTGCCAGCAGTTACGATACTAGCGGGGGCGGGGACGGACCCAAATACTTC

D gene: -
J gene: TRBJ1-2
clone size: -
V gene: TRBV7-2
CDR3 protein: CASSFSTGLNYGYTF
CDR3 DNA: TGTGCCAGCAGCTTTTCGACGGGGCTTAACTATGGCTACACCTTC

D gene: -
J gene: TRBJ2-7
clone size: -
V gene: TRBV20-1
CDR3 protein: CSARDAGAYEQYF
CDR3 DNA: TGCAGTGCTAGGGACGCTGGGGCCTACGAGCAGTACTTC

D gene: TRBD1
J gene: TRBJ1-1
clone size: -
V gene: TRBV5-1
CDR3 protein: CASSFGTVLGTEAFF
CDR3 DNA: TGCGCCAGCAGCTTCGGGACAGTCTTGGGCACTGAAGCTTTCTTT

D gene: -
J gene: TRBJ2-1
clone size: few
V gene: TRBV7-2
CDR3 protein: CASSRMGEQFF
CDR3 DNA: TGTGCCAGCTCCCGAATGGGTGAGCAGTTCTTC

D gene: -
J gene: TRBJ2-2
clone size: few
V gene: TRBV4-2
CDR3 protein: CASSHSPWVSPTGELFF
CDR3 DNA: TGTGCCAGCAGCCATTCGCCGTGGGTCTCCCCCACCGGGGAGCTGTTTTTT

D gene: -
J gene: TRBJ2-5
clone size: many
V gene: TRBV14
CDR3 protein: CASSGGWTQYF
CDR3 DNA: TGTGCCAGCAGCGGTGGGTGGACCCAGTACTTC

D gene: -
J gene: TRBJ1-6
clone size: few
V gene: TRBV2
CDR3 protein: CASSRERDSPLHF
CDR3 DNA: TGTGCCAGCAGTCGAGAAAGGGATTCACCCCTCCACTTT

D gene: -
J gene: TRBJ1-4
clone size: -
V gene: TRBV18
CDR3 protein: CASSPYTATNEKLFF
CDR3 DNA: TGTGCCAGCTCACCCTACACTGCAACTAATGAAAAACTGTTTTTT

D gene: -
J gene: TRBJ2-3
clone size: few
V gene: TRBV4-3
CDR3 protein: CASSQLGGASTDTQYF
CDR3 DNA: TGCGCCAGCAGCCAGCTGGGGGGGGCAAGCACAGATACGCAGTATTTT

D gene: -
J gene: TRBJ1-5
clone size: -
V gene: TRBV20-1
CDR3 protein: CSAMYPNQPQHF
CDR3 DNA: TGCAGTGCTATGTACCCCAATCAGCCCCAGCATTTT

D gene: -
J gene: TRBJ1-4
clone size: -
V gene: TRBV20-1
CDR3 protein: CSARDSRGGYEKLFF
CDR3 DNA: TGCAGTGCTAGAGATAGCAGGGGCGGGTATGAAAAACTGTTTTTT

D gene: -
J gene: TRBJ2-5
clone size: -
V gene: TRBV7-2
CDR3 protein: CASSDLWFGTQYF
CDR3 DNA: TGTGCCAGCAGCGATTTGTGGTTCGGGACCCAGTACTTC

D gene: -
J gene: TRBJ2-5
clone size: few
V gene: TRBV29-1
CDR3 protein: CSVESLSQETQYF
CDR3 DNA: TGCAGCGTTGAGAGCCTGTCTCAAGAGACCCAGTACTTC

D gene: TRBD1
J gene: TRBJ2-2
clone size: -
V gene: TRBV7-9
CDR3 protein: CASSPTGAGELFF
CDR3 DNA: TGTGCCAGCAGTCCGACAGGGGCCGGGGAGCTGTTTTTT

D gene: -
J gene: TRBJ1-6
clone size: -
V gene: TRBV9
CDR3 protein: CASSVAASSYNSPLHF
CDR3 DNA: TGTGCCAGCAGCGTAGCCGCCAGCTCCTATAATTCACCCCTCCACTTT

D gene: TRBD2
J gene: TRBJ2-5
clone size: few
V gene: TRBV3-1
CDR3 protein: CASTPFALAAQETQYF
CDR3 DNA: TGTGCCAGCACTCCCTTCGCTCTAGCGGCTCAAGAGACCCAGTACTTC

D gene: -
J gene: TRBJ1-6
clone size: few
V gene: TRBV5-6
CDR3 protein: CASSLAGPWTPLHF
CDR3 DNA: TGTGCCAGCAGCTTAGCGGGGCCCTGGACCCCCCTCCACTTT

D gene: -
J gene: TRBJ2-7
clone size: few
V gene: TRBV5-8
CDR3 protein: CASSLRPGSYEQYF
CDR3 DNA: TGTGCCAGCAGCCTACGGCCGGGGTCCTACGAGCAGTACTTC

D gene: -
J gene: TRBJ2-1
clone size: -
V gene: TRBV20-1
CDR3 protein: CSASIYSYNEQFF
CDR3 DNA: TGCAGTGCTAGTATCTATTCCTACAATGAGCAGTTCTTC

D gene: -
J gene: TRBJ2-1
clone size: -
V gene: TRBV7-2
CDR3 protein: CASSLTFRNEQFF
CDR3 DNA: TGTGCCAGCAGCTTAACTTTTCGCAATGAGCAGTTCTTC